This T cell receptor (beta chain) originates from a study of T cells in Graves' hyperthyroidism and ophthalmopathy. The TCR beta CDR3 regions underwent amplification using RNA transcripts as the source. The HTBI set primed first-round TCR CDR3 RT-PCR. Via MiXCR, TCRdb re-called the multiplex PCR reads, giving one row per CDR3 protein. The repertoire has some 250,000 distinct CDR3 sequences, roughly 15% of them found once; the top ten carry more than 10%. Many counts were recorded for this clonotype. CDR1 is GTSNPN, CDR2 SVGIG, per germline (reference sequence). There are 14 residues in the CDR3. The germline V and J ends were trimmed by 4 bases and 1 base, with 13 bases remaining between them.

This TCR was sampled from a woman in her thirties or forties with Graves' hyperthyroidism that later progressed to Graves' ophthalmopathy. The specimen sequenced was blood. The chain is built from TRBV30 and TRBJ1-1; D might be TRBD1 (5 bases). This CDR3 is CAWTRSQGNTEAFF. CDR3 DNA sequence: TGTGCCTGGACGCGAAGCCAGGGGAACACTGAAGCTTTCTTT.